This T cell receptor beta chain came from a study of shared T cell receptors in the human thymus (TCRdb year 2021). Broadly, across the study: The study investigated the way shared, self-reactive T-cell receptor alpha chains are produced in the human thymus.

The junction carries 20 bases between V and J, which are trimmed by 3 bases and 5 bases respectively. The germline V gene supplies CDR1 MDHEN and CDR2 SYDVKM. Spanning cysteine to phenylalanine, the CDR3 consists of 16 amino acids. Kept here is only the CDR3 DNA, which spans 48 bases and is read in frame from base 1. In regard to this clone: This clone's antigen is unknown. Base qualities are not provided; no much larger clone lies one nucleotide away.

Library construction relied on the immunoSEQ multiplex PCR assay. This is the immuneACCESS table as TCRdb keeps it, with only in-frame sequences that have V and J called. A part of the clones is gone; compared with another copy, unresolved V genes explain less than half, and the rest is unexplained. The table for this sample lists about 660,000 clones; around 87% of them were counted only once. The leading ten clones occupy 0.009% to 0.0095% of the sample. This same sample was also part of a study on human thymus T cells. The second paper states: In Finland, the donors were immunologically healthy infants who were having open corrective cardiac surgery for congenital heart defects. Thymus tissue was collected as surgical resects that were removed during corrective cardiac surgery. Biased V and J gene segment usage appeared to be present in both thymic and peripheral blood repertoires. Highly overlapping thymic TCR repertoires among unrelated individuals were reported in the related research. The study described the TCR alpha and beta repertoires in under 10 infant thymus samples and a handful of matching peripheral blood samples. The cohort included over five male and a couple of female infants, with donor ages spanning 7 to 244 days. Thymocytes were mechanically released from the tissue and were stored as pellets of roughly 10-32 million cells at -70 degrees C. A QIAsymphony instrument was used to extract genomic DNA from the frozen cell pellets. Using the immunoSEQ multiplex PCR assay, the TCRB and TCRAD loci were amplified from a standardized quantity of quality-controlled genomic DNA. Amplicons spanned the V(D)J region at a length sufficient to cover the CDR3 and identify V and J genes. The commercial immunoSEQ service was used to sequence amplicons on an Illumina platform. Primer bias and sequencing errors were corrected using previously described methods, and TCRAD and TCRB definitions followed the IMGT database. Analysis of the repertoires was done with immunoSEQ Analyzer 3.0 and VDJTools and included basic statistics, V/J segment usage, diversity estimates, rarefaction and pairwise overlap. To estimate diversity, the Chao1, ChaoE, Efron-Thisted, Shannon and inverse Simpson indices were applied, and diversity was also estimated on datasets down-sampled to the smallest sample. Repertoire overlap was determined by strict matching of CDR3 nucleotide sequence, V gene and J gene, and Jaccard-based multidimensional scaling clustering was applied. On average, thymus samples gave roughly 800,000 unique TCRB clonotypes, whereas blood samples gave around 80,000.

The sequenced sample was thymocytes. The V and J genes are TRBV28 and TRBJ2-7; TRBD1 is possibly the D segment (6 matching bases). The receptor was derived from a boy under two years old with a congenital heart defect. Donor details come from another sample of the same person, matched by shared clones. The CDR3 has the sequence CASSLVKGGPPHEQYF. The DNA sequence follows: TGTGCCAGCAGTTTGGTAAAAGGGGGACCTCCTCACGAGCAGTACTTC.